The 13 T cell receptor beta chains presented below share a single source sample, sequenced in a study of CD8 T cells in Susac syndrome. cDNA came from around 0.5 to 1 ug RNA primed by random hexamers. Each CDR3 protein is one row after TCRdb ran MiXCR on the immunoSEQ multiplex PCR reads. This sample has fewer than 250,000 distinct CDR3 sequences, with approximately 93% found just once. The specimen sequenced was CD4+ T cells from PBMCs. The receptors derive from a human donor in good health.

The genes are TRBV7-2 and TRBJ1-2; D gene unclear. Looked up from germline, CDR1 is SGHTA and CDR2 is FQGNSA. Trimming took off 5 bases at V and 8 bases at J, with 18 bases between the two ends. This CDR3 is built from 14 residues. The CDR3 protein is CASSLDLSVSGYTF. DNA for the CDR3: TGTGCCAGCAGCCTGGACCTGTCGGTATCGGGCTACACCTTC.

The V and J genes are TRBV7-2 and TRBJ2-1, with 9 positions matching TRBD2. V trimming: 4 bases; J trimming: 5 bases; junction bases outside the gene matches: 6. Looked up from germline, CDR1 is SGHTA and CDR2 is FQGNSA. CDR3 length: 15 amino acids. As DNA, the CDR3 is TGTGCCAGCAGCTACATCGCGGGGGGGCACAATGAGCAGTTCTTC. This encodes CASSYIAGGHNEQFF. The whole variable domain, remainder taken from reference TRBV7-2 and TRBJ2-1, is GAGVSQSPSNKVTEKGKDVELRCDPISGHTALYWYRQSLGQGLEFLIYFQGNSAPDKSGLPSDRFSAERTGGSVSTLTIQRTQQEDSAVYLCASSYIAGGHNEQFFGPGTRLTVL.

The chain employs TRBV19 and TRBJ1-5, with 9 bases identical to TRBD1. The V gene end was trimmed by 6 bases and the J gene end by 2 bases; junction bases not matched to a gene: 5. CDR3 length: 15 residues. Germline V gene lookup returns CDR1 LNHDA and CDR2 SQIVND (reference sequence). CDR3 sequence: CASSRQGVGNQPQHF. The CDR3 nucleotides read TGTGCCAGTAGCAGACAGGGGGTCGGCAATCAGCCCCAGCATTTT.

The chain has TRBV29-1 and TRBJ1-2; D unresolved. The V gene lost 4 bases and the J gene lost 4 bases, with 19 bases spanning the gap. Looked up from germline, CDR1 is SQVTM and CDR2 is ANQGSEA. There are 15 residues in the CDR3. CDR3 protein: CSVAPDARASYGYTF. Written as DNA, the CDR3 is TGCAGCGTTGCGCCGGACGCCCGGGCCTCCTATGGCTACACCTTC.

The genes are TRBV20-1 and TRBJ2-7; 8 nucleotides match TRBD1. This CDR3 has 12 residues. Germline assignment: CDR1 DFQATT and CDR2 SNEGSKA (reference sequence). V trimming: 5 bases; J trimming: 5 bases; junction bases outside the gene matches: 5. The CDR3 is CSALTGVHEQYF. The DNA of the CDR3 is TGCAGTGCTTTGACAGGGGTCCACGAGCAGTACTTC.

This clonotype has only one observation. The chain joins TRBV7-2 to TRBJ2-7; D unclear. V lost 1 base to trimming and J lost 7 bases, with 8 bases between them. The germline V gene has CDR1 SGHTA and CDR2 FQGNSA. The CDR3 covers 12 residues. CDR3 sequence: CASSLEVGEQYV. The CDR3 DNA sequence: TGTGCCAGCAGCTTAGAGGTGGGGGAGCAGTACGTC.

The rearrangement links TRBV15 to TRBJ2-3; the match to TRBD2 covers 8 bases. Germline assignment: CDR1 LNHNV and CDR2 YYDKDF (reference sequence). This CDR3 is built from 17 residues. With V trimmed by 0 bases and J by 4 bases, 9 bases remained unmatched. CDR3 DNA sequence: TGTGCCACCAGCAGAGAACGAGCGGGGGCCCCCGCAGATACGCAGTATTTT. It translates to CATSRERAGAPADTQYF.

The rearrangement joins TRBV29-1 to TRBJ2-1; 9 bases fit TRBD1. The CDR3 is 11 amino acids. Germline V lookup: CDR1 SQVTM, CDR2 ANQGSEA. Unmatched junction bases numbered 2, after V lost 7 bases and J lost 7 bases. In nucleotides, the CDR3 is TGCAGCGGGGACAGGGTAAATGAGCAGTTCTTC. This translates into CSGDRVNEQFF.

The chain employs TRBV6-1 and TRBJ1-2; D uncertain. V gave up 10 bases and J gave up 6 bases, with 18 bases separating them. From germline, CDR1 is MNHNS and CDR2 SASEGT. The length of the CDR3 is 13 residues. The CDR3 bases are TGTGCCACCCGAAAGGAGCTTTCGGATGGCTACACCTTC. Protein: CATRKELSDGYTF.

The genes are TRBV20-1 and TRBJ2-3; 13 bases fit TRBD2. The length of the CDR3 is 17 residues. Trimming cost V 1 base and J 6 bases; bases outside gene matches: 10. CDR1 DFQATT and CDR2 SNEGSKA come from the germline V gene (reference sequence). The chain's CDR3 is CSARGTSGGGGRDTQYF. In nucleotides, the CDR3 is TGCAGTGCTAGAGGGACTAGCGGGGGAGGAGGTCGTGATACGCAGTATTTT.

A single count supports this clonotype. The chain couples TRBV29-1 to TRBJ1-5; TRBD1 might be the D (5 bases). The CDR3 has 14 amino acids. The V end lost 4 bases, the J end lost 4 bases, and 14 bases lay between the germline ends. Germline lookup yields CDR1 SQVTM and CDR2 ANQGSEA. CDR3 DNA sequence: TGCAGCGTTGGGGGCCCAGGGAGTAATCAGCCCCAGCATTTT. This encodes CSVGGPGSNQPQHF.

The chain uses TRBV12-3 or TRBV12-4 and TRBJ2-7, with D tentatively TRBD1 or TRBD2 (6 bases each). This CDR3 region has 12 residues. Trimming left V 2 bases short and J 6 bases short, with 8 bases between. CDR3 protein: CASSLKGGEQYV. The DNA of the CDR3 is TGTGCCAGCAGTTTAAAGGGGGGCGAGCAGTACGTC.

Worth noting for this clonotype: One junction end does not reproduce the germline sequence, and a read error may be involved. The rearrangement uses TRBV5-1 and TRBJ2-7; 7 bases match TRBD2. CDR1 is SGHRS, CDR2 YFSETQ, per germline. CDR3 length equals 14 residues. CDR3 protein: CASSGTGGSYEQYF. DNA for the CDR3: TGTGCCAGCAGTGGAACGGGAGGCTCCTACGAGCAGTACTTC. The full variable domain, with the rest looked up from reference TRBV5-1 and TRBJ2-7, is KAGVTQTPRYLIKTRGQQVTLSCSPISGHRSVSWYQQTPGQGLQFLFEYFSETQRNKGNFPGRFSGRQFSNSRSEMNVSTLELGDSALYLCASSGTGGSYEQYFGPGTRLTVT.